Shown below are 13 T cell receptor beta chains from a single sample sequenced in a study of T cell responses to AZD1222 COVID-19 vaccine. Assay: immunoSEQ multiplex PCR; the TCRdb copy retains only in-frame clones and omits some. Of around 120,000 clones listed, just over 90% are singletons. The material sequenced was peripheral blood, taken 28 days after the second AZD1222 dose. These receptors originate from an adult who received the AZD1222 COVID-19 vaccine.

V usage is TRBV25-1 and J usage is TRBJ1-5; D gene ambiguous. CDR3 length equals 13 residues. CDR1 MGHDK and CDR2 SYGVNS come from the germline V gene. Between the trimmed V and J ends, which lost 5 bases and 9 bases, there was a span of 14 bases. The CDR3 region is CASSTEMGSPQHF. Written as DNA, the CDR3 is TGTGCCAGCAGTACCGAGATGGGATCGCCCCAGCATTTT.

The rearrangement joins TRBV5-4 to TRBJ2-2; no clear D gene. Trimming pared 0 bases from V and 0 bases from J, leaving 6 bases between. The CDR3 runs 15 residues. Germline loops: CDR1 SGHNT, CDR2 YYREEE (reference sequence). The CDR3 bases are TGTGCCAGCAGCTTGGGACACGCGAACACCGGGGAGCTGTTTTTT. It encodes CASSLGHANTGELFF.

This rearrangement joins TRBV6-2 or TRBV6-3 to TRBJ2-2; D perhaps matches TRBD1 (5 bases). The CDR3 covers 15 residues. CDR1 and CDR2 from the germline V gene are MNHEY and SVGEGT. Trimming stripped 2 bases from V and 1 base from J, with 8 bases between. The CDR3 coding sequence is TGTGCCAGCAGTTACGGGCAGGGGAACACCGGGGAGCTGTTTTTT. Protein: CASSYGQGNTGELFF.

The chain has TRBV4-3 and TRBJ1-1, with D hard to call. The V end was cut by 4 bases, the J end by 0 bases, with 6 bases between. There are 13 residues in the CDR3. CDR1 and CDR2 from the germline V gene are LGHNA and YSLEER. The CDR3 DNA is TGCGCCAGCAGCCTAATCATGAACACTGAAGCTTTCTTT. Its translation: CASSLIMNTEAFF.

The chain employs TRBV14 and TRBJ1-2; 8 bases align to TRBD1. CDR3 length: 15 amino acids. The V gene end was trimmed by 5 bases and the J gene end by 1 base; junction bases not matched to a gene: 6. Germline CDR1 SGHDN, CDR2 FVKESK. CDR3 DNA: TGTGCCAGCAGCTACCGGGACAGGCTTAACTATGGCTACACCTTC. Translated: CASSYRDRLNYGYTF.

J is TRBJ2-7 and V is TRBV3-1 (or the pseudogene TRBV3-2); TRBD1 agrees at 8 bases. Germline loops: CDR1 LGHDT, CDR2 YNNKEL (reference sequence). The length of the CDR3 is 16 residues. Trimming removed 2 bases from V and 4 bases from J; junction bases left unmatched: 10. CDR3 sequence: CASSQPSGQGIYEQYF. For the CDR3, the DNA is TGTGCCAGCAGCCAACCCTCAGGACAGGGAATATACGAGCAGTACTTC.

The table lists this clone with a few counts. This chain connects TRBV19 to TRBJ1-1; 7 bases are a match to TRBD1. Germline V gene sequence: CDR1 LNHDA, CDR2 SQIVND (reference sequence). This CDR3 has 13 amino acids. Trimming at V came to 5 bases and at J to 6 bases, leaving 6 bases not matched to a gene. The CDR3 loop is CASSADRDAEAFF. The CDR3 DNA reads as TGTGCCAGTAGTGCCGACAGGGACGCTGAAGCTTTCTTT.

The CDR3 region is CASSPRLAGGYEQYF. CDR3 DNA: TGTGCCAGTAGTCCCAGACTAGCGGGAGGTTACGAGCAGTACTTC. The V call is TRBV19, the J call TRBJ2-7; TRBD2 agrees at 13 bases. Trimming at V came to 5 bases and at J to 4 bases, leaving 5 bases not matched to a gene. CDR1 LNHDA and CDR2 SQIVND come from the germline V gene (reference sequence). The length of the CDR3 is 15 residues.

The chain employs TRBV19 and TRBJ2-7; 7 bases line up with TRBD1. Losses at the gene ends were 6 bases for V and 2 bases for J; bases not matched to a gene: 7. The CDR3 spans 14 residues. The germline CDR1 and CDR2 sequences are LNHDA and SQIVND (reference sequence). The CDR3 bases are TGTGCCAGTAGCCGAACGGGACAGACCTACGAGCAGTACTTC. Its translation is CASSRTGQTYEQYF. Using reference TRBV19 and TRBJ2-7 for the parts outside the CDR3, the full variable domain is DGGITQSPKYLFRKEGQNVTLSCEQNLNHDAMYWYRQDPGQGLRLIYYSQIVNDFQKGDIAEGYSVSREKKESFPLTVTSAQKNPTAFYLCASSRTGQTYEQYFGPGTRLTVT.

The V and J genes are TRBV3-1 (or the pseudogene TRBV3-2) and TRBJ2-1; 9 bases are a match to TRBD2. Per the germline V gene, CDR1 is LGHDT and CDR2 is YNNKEL (reference sequence). The V gene end was trimmed by 0 bases and the J gene end by 9 bases; junction bases not matched to a gene: 6. The CDR3 covers 15 residues. This CDR3 reads CASSQEGGGAGEQFF. CDR3 in DNA: TGTGCCAGCAGCCAAGAGGGCGGGGGGGCAGGTGAGCAGTTCTTC.

The J gene is TRBJ1-1, the V gene TRBV7-9; possibly TRBD1 for D (6 bases). V was clipped by 5 bases and J by 3 bases, with 16 bases between them. The CDR3 contains 15 residues. Per the germline V gene, CDR1 is SEHNR and CDR2 is FQNEAQ (reference sequence). The CDR3: CASSPGDRFDTEAFF. The CDR3 nucleotides are TGTGCCAGCAGCCCAGGGGACCGATTTGACACTGAAGCTTTCTTT.

This clone was found once. V gene TRBV25-1 combines with J gene TRBJ2-2; 8 bases line up with TRBD1. Germline V lookup: CDR1 MGHDK, CDR2 SYGVNS. J lost 4 bases, V lost 8 bases, and 6 bases had no gene match. This CDR3 spans 14 amino acids. The CDR3 DNA sequence: TGTGCCAGCTTCGGACAGGGTGGCACCGGGGAGCTGTTTTTT. As protein: CASFGQGGTGELFF.

Only one count was recorded for this clone. In DNA form, the CDR3 reads TGTGCCAGCTCGCCCGCCGGGGGGTCGGGGGAGCAGTACTTC. Its translation is CASSPAGGSGEQYF. V and J are TRBV18 and TRBJ2-7, with TRBD2 matching 7 bases. Germline V gene lookup returns CDR1 KGHSH and CDR2 LQKENI. J lost 7 bases, V lost 6 bases, and 12 bases had no gene match. CDR3 size: 14 residues. The full variable domain, with the rest looked up from reference TRBV18 and TRBJ2-7, is NAGVMQNPRHLVRRRGQEARLRCSPMKGHSHVYWYRQLPEEGLKFMVYLQKENIIDESGMPKERFSAEFPKEGPSILRIQQVVRGDSAAYFCASSPAGGSGEQYFGPGTRLTVT.